This T cell receptor (beta chain) is from a study of control samples from healthy donors and cancer patients. Profiling relied on immunoSEQ multiplex PCR, and the TCRdb table lists in-frame clones only, not all of them. The sample includes roughly 120,000 clones, 90% to 95% seen only once; the top ten take less than 9.5%. V lost 5 bases and J 2 bases, leaving 13 bases between the germline ends. Germline-derived CDR1 and CDR2 are KGHSH and LQKENI. The CDR3 runs to 15 residues. The gene calls are TRBV18 and TRBJ2-4; a weak D match, TRBD1 (6 bases). The clonotype comes from a young woman in good health. Sequenced sample: blood. CDR3: CASSTGQSSKNIQYF. Here the CDR3 DNA reads TGTGCCAGCTCAACAGGACAGAGTTCCAAAAACATTCAGTACTTC.